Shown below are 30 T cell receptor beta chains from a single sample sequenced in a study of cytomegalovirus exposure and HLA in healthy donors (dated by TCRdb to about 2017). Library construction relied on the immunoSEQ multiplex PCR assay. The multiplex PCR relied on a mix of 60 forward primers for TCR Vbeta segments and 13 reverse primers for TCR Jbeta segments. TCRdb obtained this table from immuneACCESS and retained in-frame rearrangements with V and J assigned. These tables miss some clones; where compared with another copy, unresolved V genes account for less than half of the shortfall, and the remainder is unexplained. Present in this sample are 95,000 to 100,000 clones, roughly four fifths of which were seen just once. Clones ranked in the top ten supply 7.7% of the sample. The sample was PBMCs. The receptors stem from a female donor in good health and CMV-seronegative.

The CDR3 sequence is CAWTGNNEQFF. CDR3 coding DNA: TGTGCCTGGACAGGGAACAATGAGCAGTTCTTC. The chain carries TRBV30 and TRBJ2-1; a possible D gene is TRBD1 (5 bases). Germline lookup yields CDR1 GTSNPN and CDR2 SVGIG (reference sequence). The CDR3 loop spans 11 amino acids. The V and J ends lost 4 bases and 5 bases respectively, with 6 bases between them.

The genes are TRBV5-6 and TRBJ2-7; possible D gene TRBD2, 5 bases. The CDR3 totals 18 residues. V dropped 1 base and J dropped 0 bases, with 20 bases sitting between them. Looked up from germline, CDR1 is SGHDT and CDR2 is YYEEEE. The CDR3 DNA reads TGTGCCAGCAGCTTGAAAAGATGGGGTGGACTCTCCTCCTACGAGCAGTACTTC. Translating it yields CASSLKRWGGLSSYEQYF.

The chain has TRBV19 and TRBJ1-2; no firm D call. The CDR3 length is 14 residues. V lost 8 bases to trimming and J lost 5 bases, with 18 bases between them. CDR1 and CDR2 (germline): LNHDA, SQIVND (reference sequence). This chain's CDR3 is CASFLSDGSYGYTF. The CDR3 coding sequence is TGTGCCAGTTTTCTATCGGACGGGAGTTATGGCTACACCTTC.

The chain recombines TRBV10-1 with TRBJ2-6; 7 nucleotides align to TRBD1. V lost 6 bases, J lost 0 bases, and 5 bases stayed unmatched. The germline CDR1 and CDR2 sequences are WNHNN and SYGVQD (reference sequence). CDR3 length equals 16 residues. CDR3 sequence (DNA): TGCGCCAGCAGCGCGGACAGGAGCTCTGGGGCCAACGTCCTGACTTTC. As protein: CASSADRSSGANVLTF.

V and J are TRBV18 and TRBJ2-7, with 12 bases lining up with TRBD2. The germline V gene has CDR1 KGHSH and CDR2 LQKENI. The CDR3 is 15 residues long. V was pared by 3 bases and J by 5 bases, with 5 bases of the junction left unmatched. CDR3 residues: CASSPRLAGDHEQYF. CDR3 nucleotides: TGTGCCAGCTCACCCCGACTAGCGGGAGACCACGAGCAGTACTTC.

The CDR3 region is CASRSHSGANVLTF. CDR3 nucleotides: TGCGCCAGCAGGAGCCACTCTGGGGCCAACGTCCTGACTTTC. V usage is TRBV5-1 and J usage is TRBJ2-6; D call uncertain. V lost 5 bases and J 0 bases, leaving 6 bases between the germline ends. The CDR3 covers 14 residues. The V gene's germline CDR1 is SGHRS and CDR2 YFSETQ.

DNA for the CDR3: TGTGCCAGCAGCTTAGCGGGACAGGGAAATGGCTACACCTTC. Translated, it gives CASSLAGQGNGYTF. The rearrangement uses TRBV7-8 and TRBJ1-2, with 9 bases lining up with TRBD1. This CDR3 contains 14 residues. The germline CDR1 and CDR2 sequences are SGHVS and FQNEAQ. V lost 0 bases, J lost 6 bases, and 2 bases stayed unmatched.

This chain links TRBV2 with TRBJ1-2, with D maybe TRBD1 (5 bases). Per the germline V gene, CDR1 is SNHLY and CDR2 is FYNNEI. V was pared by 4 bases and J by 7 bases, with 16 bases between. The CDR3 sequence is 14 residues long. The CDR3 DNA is TGTGCCAGCAGTGTCGCTCAGGGAAAGGGTGGCTACACCTTC. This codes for CASSVAQGKGGYTF.

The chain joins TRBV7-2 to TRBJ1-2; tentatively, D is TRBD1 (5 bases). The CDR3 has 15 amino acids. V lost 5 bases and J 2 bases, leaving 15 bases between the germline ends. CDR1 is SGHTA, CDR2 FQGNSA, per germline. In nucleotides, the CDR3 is TGTGCCAGCAGCGGACGGGAGCGGACAAACTATGGCTACACCTTC. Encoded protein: CASSGRERTNYGYTF. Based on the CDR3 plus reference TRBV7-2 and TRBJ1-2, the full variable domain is GAGVSQSPSNKVTEKGKDVELRCDPISGHTALYWYRQSLGQGLEFLIYFQGNSAPDKSGLPSDRFSAERTGGSVSTLTIQRTQQEDSAVYLCASSGRERTNYGYTFGSGTRLTVV.

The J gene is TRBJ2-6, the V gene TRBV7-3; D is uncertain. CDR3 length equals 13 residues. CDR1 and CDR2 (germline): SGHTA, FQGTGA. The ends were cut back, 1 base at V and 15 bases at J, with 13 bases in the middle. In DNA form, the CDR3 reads TGTGCCAGCAGCTTAAGTCAGGTCTCCAACCTGACTTTC. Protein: CASSLSQVSNLTF.

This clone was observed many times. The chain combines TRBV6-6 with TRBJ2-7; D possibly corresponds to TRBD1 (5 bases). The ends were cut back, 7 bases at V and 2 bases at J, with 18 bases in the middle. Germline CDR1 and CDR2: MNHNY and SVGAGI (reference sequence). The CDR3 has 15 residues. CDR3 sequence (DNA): TGTGCCAGCAATACCCCGACAGACAGAGCCTACGAGCAGTACTTC. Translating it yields CASNTPTDRAYEQYF.

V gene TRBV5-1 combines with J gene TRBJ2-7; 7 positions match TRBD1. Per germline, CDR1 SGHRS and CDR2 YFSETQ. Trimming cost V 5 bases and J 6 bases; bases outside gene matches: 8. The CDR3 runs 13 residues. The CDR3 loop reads CASRSGTVGEQYF. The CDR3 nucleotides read TGCGCCAGCAGATCGGGGACAGTAGGCGAGCAGTACTTC.

CDR3 sequence reads: CASRSTAQGEKLFF. The CDR3 nucleotides read TGTGCCAGCAGATCGACAGCCCAGGGGGAAAAACTGTTTTTT. This chain joins TRBV28 and TRBJ1-4; the D gene is possibly TRBD1 (6 bases). V lost 6 bases and J 8 bases, leaving 16 bases between the germline ends. Germline V CDR1 and CDR2: MDHEN, SYDVKM. The CDR3 contains 14 residues.

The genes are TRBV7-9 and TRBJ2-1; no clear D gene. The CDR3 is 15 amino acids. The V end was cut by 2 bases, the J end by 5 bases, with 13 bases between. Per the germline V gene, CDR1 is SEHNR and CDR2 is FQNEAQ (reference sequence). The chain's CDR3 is CASSLPSAGHNEQFF. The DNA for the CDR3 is TGTGCCAGCAGCTTACCCTCTGCTGGCCACAATGAGCAGTTCTTC. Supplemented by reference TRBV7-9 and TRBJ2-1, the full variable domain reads DTGVSQNPRHKITKRGQNVTFRCDPISEHNRLYWYRQTLGQGPEFLTYFQNEAQLEKSRLLSDRFSAERPKGSFSTLEIQRTEQGDSAMYLCASSLPSAGHNEQFFGPGTRLTVL.

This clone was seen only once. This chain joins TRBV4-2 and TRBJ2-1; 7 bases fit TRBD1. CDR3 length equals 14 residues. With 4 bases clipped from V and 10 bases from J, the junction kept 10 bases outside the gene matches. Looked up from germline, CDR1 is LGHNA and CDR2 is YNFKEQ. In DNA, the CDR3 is TGTGCCAGCAGCCCGGCCGAGGGGGCACCCGAGCAGTTCTTC. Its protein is CASSPAEGAPEQFF.

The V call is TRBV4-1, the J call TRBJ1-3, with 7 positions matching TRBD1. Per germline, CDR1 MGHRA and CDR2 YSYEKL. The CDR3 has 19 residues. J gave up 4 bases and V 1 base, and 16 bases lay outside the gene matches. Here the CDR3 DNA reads TGCGCCAGCAGCCAAGTAAGAGTCCCTGGGGCAGGGGGAGGAAACACCATATATTTT. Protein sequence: CASSQVRVPGAGGGNTIYF.

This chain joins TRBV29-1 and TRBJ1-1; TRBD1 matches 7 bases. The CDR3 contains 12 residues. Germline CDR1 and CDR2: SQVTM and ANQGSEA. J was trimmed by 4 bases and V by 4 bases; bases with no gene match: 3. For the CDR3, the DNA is TGCAGCGTTGGGTCAGGGGGCACTGAAGCTTTCTTT. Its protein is CSVGSGGTEAFF.

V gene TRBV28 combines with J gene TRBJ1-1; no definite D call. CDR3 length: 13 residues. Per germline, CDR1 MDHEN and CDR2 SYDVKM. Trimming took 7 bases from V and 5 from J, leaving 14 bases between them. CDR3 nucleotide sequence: TGTGCCAGCACCACCCAGATGAGGACTGAAGCTTTCTTT. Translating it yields CASTTQMRTEAFF.

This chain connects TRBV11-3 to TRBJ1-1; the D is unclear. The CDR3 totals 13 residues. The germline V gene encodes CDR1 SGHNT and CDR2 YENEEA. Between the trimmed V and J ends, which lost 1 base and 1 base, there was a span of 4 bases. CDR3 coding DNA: TGTGCCAGCAGCTTAGTGGCGAACACTGAAGCTTTCTTT. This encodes CASSLVANTEAFF.

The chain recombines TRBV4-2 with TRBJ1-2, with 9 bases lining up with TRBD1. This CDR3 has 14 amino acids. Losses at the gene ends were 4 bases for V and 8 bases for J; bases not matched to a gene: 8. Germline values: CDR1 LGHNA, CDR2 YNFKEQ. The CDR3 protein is CASSREGQGEGYTF. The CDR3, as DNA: TGTGCCAGCAGCCGAGAGGGACAGGGAGAGGGCTACACCTTC.

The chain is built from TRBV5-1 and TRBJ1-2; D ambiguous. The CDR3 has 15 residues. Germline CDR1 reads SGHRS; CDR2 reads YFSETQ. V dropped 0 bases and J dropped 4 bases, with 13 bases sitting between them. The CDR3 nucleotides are TGCGCCAGCAGCTTGGTCGGTGTACGGGGCTATGGCTACACCTTC. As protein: CASSLVGVRGYGYTF.

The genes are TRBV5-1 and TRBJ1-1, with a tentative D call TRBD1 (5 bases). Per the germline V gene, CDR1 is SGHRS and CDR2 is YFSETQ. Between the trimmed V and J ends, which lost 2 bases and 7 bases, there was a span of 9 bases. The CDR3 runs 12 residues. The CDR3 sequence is CASSFPGFEAFF. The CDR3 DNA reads TGCGCCAGCAGCTTCCCAGGGTTTGAAGCTTTCTTT.

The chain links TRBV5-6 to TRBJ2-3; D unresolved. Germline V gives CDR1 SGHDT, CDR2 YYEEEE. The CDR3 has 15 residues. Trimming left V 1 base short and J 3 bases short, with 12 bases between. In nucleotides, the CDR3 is TGTGCCAGCAGCTTGCGGTCTCTCGCTACAGATACGCAGTATTTT. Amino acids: CASSLRSLATDTQYF. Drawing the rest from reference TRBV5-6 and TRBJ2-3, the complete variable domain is DAGVTQSPTHLIKTRGQQVTLRCSPKSGHDTVSWYQQALGQGPQFIFQYYEEEERQRGNFPDRFSGHQFPNYSSELNVNALLLGDSALYLCASSLRSLATDTQYFGPGTRLTVL.

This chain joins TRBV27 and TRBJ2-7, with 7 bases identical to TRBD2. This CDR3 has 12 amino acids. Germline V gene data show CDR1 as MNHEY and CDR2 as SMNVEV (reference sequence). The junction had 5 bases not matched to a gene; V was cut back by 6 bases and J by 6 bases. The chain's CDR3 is CASSLTSREQYF. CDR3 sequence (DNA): TGTGCCAGCAGCCTGACTAGCCGCGAGCAGTACTTC.

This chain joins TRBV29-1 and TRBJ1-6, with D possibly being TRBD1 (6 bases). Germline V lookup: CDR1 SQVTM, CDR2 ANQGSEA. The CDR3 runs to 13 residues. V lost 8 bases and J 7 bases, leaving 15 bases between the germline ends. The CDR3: CSFSQGGNSPLHF. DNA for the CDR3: TGCAGCTTCTCACAGGGTGGAAATTCACCCCTCCACTTT.

CDR3 DNA sequence: TGTGCCAGCAGTTACGGGACAGGGAGCGGCAATCAGCCCCAGCATTTT. Amino acid sequence: CASSYGTGSGNQPQHF. This chain connects TRBV6-6 to TRBJ1-5; 9 bases line up with TRBD1. CDR3 length equals 16 residues. In germline, CDR1 is MNHNY, CDR2 SVGAGI (reference sequence). The J segment lost 2 bases and the V segment lost 2 bases, leaving 4 bases of the junction unmatched.

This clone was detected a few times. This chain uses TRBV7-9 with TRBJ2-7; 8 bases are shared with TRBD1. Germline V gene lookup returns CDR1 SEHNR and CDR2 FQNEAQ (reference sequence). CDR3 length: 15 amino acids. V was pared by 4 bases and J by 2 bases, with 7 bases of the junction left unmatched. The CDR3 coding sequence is TGTGCCAGCAGCTCCCAGGGGGCTCTAACCTACGAGCAGTACTTC. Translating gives CASSSQGALTYEQYF.

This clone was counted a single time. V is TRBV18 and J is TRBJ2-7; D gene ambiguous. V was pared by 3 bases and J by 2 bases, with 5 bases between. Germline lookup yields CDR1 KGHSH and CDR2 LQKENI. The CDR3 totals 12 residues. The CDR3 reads CASSPSTYEQYF. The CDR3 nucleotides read TGTGCCAGCTCACCTTCTACCTACGAGCAGTACTTC.

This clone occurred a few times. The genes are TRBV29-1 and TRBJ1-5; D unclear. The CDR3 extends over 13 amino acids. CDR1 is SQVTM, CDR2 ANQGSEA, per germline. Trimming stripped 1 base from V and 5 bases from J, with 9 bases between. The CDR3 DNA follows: TGCAGCGTTGAAGTTACGAGGGATCAGCCCCAGCATTTT. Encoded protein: CSVEVTRDQPQHF.

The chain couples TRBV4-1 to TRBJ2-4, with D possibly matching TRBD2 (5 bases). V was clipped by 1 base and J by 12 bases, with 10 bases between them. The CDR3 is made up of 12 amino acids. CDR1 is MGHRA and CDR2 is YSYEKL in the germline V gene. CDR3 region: CASSQVKGDQYF. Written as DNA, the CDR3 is TGCGCCAGCAGCCAAGTTAAGGGAGATCAGTACTTC.